The following is a T cell receptor beta chain sequence with its context. The data originate from a study of blood T cell repertoires in COVID-19. The overall study: COVID-19 samples, acute and convalescent, were from the United States, Italy and Spain. The analysed material was cDNA or gDNA that came from T cells, B-cell-depleted T cells, or PBMCs.

Source study methods: For nucleated cells, counts were estimated from reference gene primer amplification. The protocol was immunoSEQ multiplex PCR, while the TCRdb copy is restricted to in-frame clones and leaves out a portion. Clone size and the V and J calls come from that table; the DNA yielded D and trimming. The repertoire holds 200,000 to 250,000 clones, with around nine tenths as singletons. Sequencing used peripheral blood. The receptor's source is a woman aged 40-49 years who had recovered from COVID-19.

CDR3 in DNA: TGTGCCAGCAGTTACACTAGATCAGGGGGCGAGCAGTACTTC. Amino acids: CASSYTRSGGEQYF. The rearrangement links TRBV6-2 or TRBV6-3 to TRBJ2-7; TRBD1 matches 7 bases. The CDR3 consists of 14 residues. Unmatched junction bases numbered 7, after V lost 2 bases and J lost 6 bases. The germline CDR1 and CDR2 sequences are MNHEY and SVGEGT.